The T cell receptor beta chain described here comes from a study of control samples from healthy donors and cancer patients. Method: immunoSEQ multiplex PCR; TCRdb's copy keeps in-frame clones and lacks some. The repertoire holds 130,000 to 150,000 clones, with 75% to 95% as singletons. Per germline, CDR1 ENHRY and CDR2 SYGVKD. V shed 3 bases, J shed 4 bases, and the junction held 6 bases outside the gene matches. The CDR3 covers 15 residues. Material for sequencing was blood. This rearrangement joins TRBV10-3 to TRBJ2-1; 7 bases map to TRBD2. This TCR was recovered from a man aged 30 to 45 in good health. Here the CDR3 reads CAISEHGGTYNEQFF. CDR3 DNA: TGTGCCATCAGTGAACACGGGGGGACGTACAATGAGCAGTTCTTC.